Shown below are 30 T cell receptor beta chains from a single sample sequenced in a study of T cell repertoires in cytomegalovirus infection. TCRdb passed the reads through MiXCR, listing each CDR3 protein once. This sample carries about 490,000 distinct CDR3 sequences, less than 30% of them seen once, and the ten largest clones take approximately 13%. The specimen was PBMCs. Receptors originate from a human donor in good health (CMV status not recorded). Some clones in this sample may be carry-over from other donors' samples.

V and J are TRBV24-1 and TRBJ2-5, with 12 bases aligning to TRBD2. Trimming cost V 9 bases and J 4 bases; bases outside gene matches: 14. Germline V gene sequence: CDR1 KGHDR, CDR2 SFDVKD. The CDR3 has 17 residues. The CDR3 reads CATGRLAGDTHGETQYF. In nucleotides, the CDR3 is TGTGCCACCGGTAGACTAGCGGGAGATACACACGGAGAGACCCAGTACTTC.

This clonotype occurred a few times. CDR3 in DNA: TGTGCCAGTAGTCCAGGAGGACAGCCTGTCGATCAGCCCCAGCATTTT. This translates into CASSPGGQPVDQPQHF. The chain couples TRBV19 to TRBJ1-5, with D maybe TRBD1 (6 bases). The CDR3 loop spans 16 amino acids. CDR1 is LNHDA and CDR2 is SQIVND in the germline V gene (reference sequence). V gave up 5 bases and J gave up 5 bases, with 19 bases separating them.

There are a few counts of this clonotype. The chain employs TRBV27 and TRBJ1-1; possibly TRBD1 for D (6 bases). The CDR3 runs to 14 residues. CDR1 and CDR2 (germline): MNHEY, SMNVEV (reference sequence). V shed 8 bases and J shed 5 bases, with 18 bases lying between them. CDR3 DNA sequence: TGTGCCAGCCGAATCTACAGGGTTGCGACTGAAGCTTTCTTT. This encodes CASRIYRVATEAFF.

There are a few counts of this clonotype. This chain links TRBV5-4 with TRBJ2-7; 12 bases map to TRBD1. Losses at the gene ends were 5 bases for V and 0 bases for J; bases not matched to a gene: 3. From germline, CDR1 is SGHNT and CDR2 YYREEE (reference sequence). There are 15 residues in the CDR3. This chain's CDR3 is CASRSGQGASYEQYF. As DNA, the CDR3 is TGTGCCAGCAGGTCGGGACAGGGGGCCTCCTACGAGCAGTACTTC.

This clonotype has at least ten counts. The gene calls are TRBV6-6 and TRBJ1-1; D is possibly TRBD1 (5 bases). The germline CDR1 and CDR2 sequences are MNHNY and SVGAGI (reference sequence). V was shortened by 2 bases and J by 3 bases, with 7 bases between the two germline ends. The CDR3 extends over 13 amino acids. The CDR3, as DNA: TGTGCCAGCAGTTACGCGGGGCACACTGAAGCTTTCTTT. Translation: CASSYAGHTEAFF.

The chain is built from TRBV12-3 or TRBV12-4 and TRBJ1-2; D not certain. The CDR3 sequence is 14 residues long. Trimming cost V 3 bases and J 1 base, with 9 bases left between them. CDR3 DNA sequence: TGTGCCAGCAGTTTCGCGAGTCTTAACTATGGCTACACCTTC. The encoded protein is CASSFASLNYGYTF.

The chain carries TRBV7-4 and TRBJ2-7; D is unclear. V lost 1 base and J lost 4, with 11 bases in between. CDR1 is SGHVT and CDR2 is SQSDAQ in the germline V gene. The CDR3 consists of 14 residues. DNA for the CDR3: TGTGCCAGCAGCTTAGTAAGGTTTCCATACGAGCAGTACTTC. As protein: CASSLVRFPYEQYF.

This clonotype was detected many times. The rearrangement joins TRBV7-2 to TRBJ1-5, with a tentative D call TRBD1 (5 bases). Trimming stripped 3 bases from V and 7 bases from J, with 13 bases between. This CDR3 has 14 residues. Germline V gene data show CDR1 as SGHTA and CDR2 as FQGNSA. DNA of the CDR3: TGTGCCAGCAGCTTTCGTCAGGGCGACCAGCCCCAGCATTTT. It is translated as CASSFRQGDQPQHF.

V is TRBV27 and J is TRBJ1-2, with 7 nucleotides matching TRBD1. The CDR3 length is 15 residues. V lost 6 bases to trimming and J lost 8 bases; unmatched junction nucleotides: 15. In germline, CDR1 is MNHEY, CDR2 SMNVEV (reference sequence). The CDR3 DNA sequence: TGTGCCAGCAGCCCGAAAGACAGGGTTTGGGACGGCTACACCTTC. Translation: CASSPKDRVWDGYTF.

The chain uses TRBV10-3 and TRBJ2-5, with D perhaps being TRBD1 or TRBD2 (5 bases each). The V end was cut by 0 bases, the J end by 4 bases, with 9 bases between. The CDR3 totals 14 residues. Germline lookup yields CDR1 ENHRY and CDR2 SYGVKD. CDR3 in amino acids: CAISESAGTETQYF. Here the CDR3 DNA reads TGTGCCATCAGTGAGTCGGCCGGGACAGAGACCCAGTACTTC.

This clonotype was observed at least ten times. The chain is built from TRBV7-2 and TRBJ2-3; 8 bases are shared with TRBD2. V lost 11 bases and J lost 4; bases outside the gene matches: 14. The CDR3 has 15 amino acids. Germline values: CDR1 SGHTA, CDR2 FQGNSA. In DNA, the CDR3 is TGTGCCGGGGGTAGAGCGGGAGCGGCGGCAGATACGCAGTATTTT. This codes for CAGGRAGAAADTQYF. Full variable domain (remainder filled in from reference TRBV7-2 and TRBJ2-3): GAGVSQSPSNKVTEKGKDVELRCDPISGHTALYWYRQSLGQGLEFLIYFQGNSAPDKSGLPSDRFSAERTGGSVSTLTIQRTQQEDSAVYLCAGGRAGAAADTQYFGPGTRLTVL.

This clonotype was detected a few times. The chain has TRBV7-6 and TRBJ2-7; D gene unclear. Per the germline V gene, CDR1 is SGHVS and CDR2 is FNYEAQ. There are 13 residues in the CDR3. The germline V and J ends were trimmed by 2 bases and 7 bases, with 12 bases remaining between them. CDR3 residues: CASSLSYEVEQYV. CDR3 nucleotides: TGTGCCAGCAGCTTATCGTACGAAGTAGAGCAGTACGTC.

Ten or more counts support this clonotype. The chain joins TRBV7-2 to TRBJ2-7; D remains unclear. V lost 5 bases to trimming and J lost 9 bases, with 17 bases between them. The CDR3 extends over 13 amino acids. Germline loops: CDR1 SGHTA, CDR2 FQGNSA. The CDR3 DNA is TGTGCCAGCAGCCCAGATCCCTCTTTTAGGCAGTACTTC. It specifies CASSPDPSFRQYF.

The CDR3, as DNA: TGTGCCAGCAGTGATGGAAGGAGCTCCTATAATTCACCCCTCCACTTT. Protein sequence: CASSDGRSSYNSPLHF. The V gene is TRBV25-1, the J gene TRBJ1-6; D unclear. Germline V gene sequence: CDR1 MGHDK, CDR2 SYGVNS. Trimming left V 3 bases short and J 0 bases short, with 9 bases between. This CDR3 contains 16 residues.

This chain joins TRBV5-4 and TRBJ1-2; maybe TRBD1 (5 bases). Trimming pared 5 bases from V and 4 bases from J, leaving 15 bases between. Germline assignment: CDR1 SGHNT and CDR2 YYREEE (reference sequence). CDR3 size: 14 residues. The CDR3: CASSSHQGTYGYTF. As DNA, the CDR3 is TGTGCCAGCAGTTCCCACCAGGGTACCTATGGCTACACCTTC.

This clonotype occurred many times. The chain links TRBV7-8 to TRBJ2-6, with D perhaps matching TRBD1 (5 bases). This CDR3 has 17 amino acids. The germline V gene has CDR1 SGHVS and CDR2 FQNEAQ. The V end lost 1 base, the J end lost 4 bases, and 14 bases lay between the germline ends. Here the CDR3 DNA reads TGTGCCAGCAGCTTAGGGACAAGAAGTGACGGGGCCAACGTCCTGACTTTC. Its protein product is CASSLGTRSDGANVLTF.

This clonotype was seen ten or more times. This chain joins TRBV7-2 and TRBJ1-6; D is unclear. The germline V gene has CDR1 SGHTA and CDR2 FQGNSA. CDR3 length equals 12 residues. The V and J ends lost 6 bases and 8 bases respectively, with 8 bases between them. The CDR3 DNA reads as TGTGCCAGCAGGATATTGGATTCACCCCTCCACTTT. Its protein is CASRILDSPLHF.

V gene TRBV28 combines with J gene TRBJ2-7, with D unresolved. The germline gives CDR1 MDHEN, CDR2 SYDVKM. The CDR3 is made up of 15 amino acids. Deletions cut 4 bases from V and 5 bases from J, with 18 bases between. CDR3 DNA: TGTGCCAGCAGTTCCTCGACCCCTGAACCCCACGAGCAGTACTTC. Amino acid sequence: CASSSSTPEPHEQYF.

This clonotype was detected ten times or more. This chain links TRBV12-3 or TRBV12-4 with TRBJ2-3, with D possibly matching TRBD2 (5 bases). Trimming shortened V by 4 bases and J by 2 bases, and 19 bases separated the two germline ends. The CDR3 length is 17 residues. The CDR3 DNA reads as TGTGCCAGCAGTTCCGTTATGAGGGCATACCACACAGATACGCAGTATTTT. Translation: CASSSVMRAYHTDTQYF.

This clonotype was seen repeatedly, ten times or more. The CDR3 DNA reads as TGTGCCAGCAGCCCTAGCGGGGATACGCAGTATTTT. Translated: CASSPSGDTQYF. This chain connects TRBV11-2 to TRBJ2-3; 8 nucleotides align to TRBD2. The germline V gene has CDR1 SGHAT and CDR2 FQNNGV. V was clipped by 5 bases and J by 6 bases; unmatched bases: 1. The CDR3 has 12 amino acids.

The J gene is TRBJ2-7, the V gene TRBV19; TRBD2 matches at 13 bases. This CDR3 is built from 15 residues. Germline V gives CDR1 LNHDA, CDR2 SQIVND (reference sequence). The CDR3 DNA follows: TGTGCTCCTAAGCCCGGACTAGCGGGAGTAAGAGAGCAGTACGTC. Protein product: CAPKPGLAGVREQYV.

The chain joins TRBV6-5 to TRBJ2-7, with D perhaps matching TRBD2 (6 bases). Per the germline V gene, CDR1 is MNHEY and CDR2 is SVGAGI. Between the trimmed V and J ends, which lost 6 bases and 1 base, there was a span of 13 bases. The CDR3 covers 14 residues. CDR3 coding DNA: TGTGCCAGCAGACCTATGCGGGGATCCTACGAGCAGTACTTC. This sequence encodes CASRPMRGSYEQYF.

Many counts were recorded for this clonotype. The V call is TRBV10-3, the J call TRBJ1-4; 7 bases line up with TRBD1. The germline CDR1 and CDR2 sequences are ENHRY and SYGVKD. This CDR3 spans 13 amino acids. After removal of 9 bases from V and 3 bases from J, the junction contained 4 bases not matched to a gene. The CDR3 region is CAINRGPNEKLFF. CDR3 nucleotide sequence: TGTGCCATTAACAGGGGCCCTAATGAAAAACTGTTTTTT.

In its sample, this clonotype was seen a few times. CDR3 protein: CASRSTGSTEAFF. Written as DNA, the CDR3 is TGTGCCAGCAGATCCACAGGGTCCACTGAAGCTTTCTTT. This sequence joins TRBV14 and TRBJ1-1; the D gene is possibly TRBD1 (6 bases). V dropped 6 bases and J dropped 4 bases, with 12 bases sitting between them. The CDR3 has 13 residues. Per the germline V gene, CDR1 is SGHDN and CDR2 is FVKESK. Supplemented by reference TRBV14 and TRBJ1-1, the full variable domain reads EAGVTQFPSHSVIEKGQTVTLRCDPISGHDNLYWYRRVMGKEIKFLLHFVKESKQDESGMPNNRFLAERTGGTYSTLKVQPAELEDSGVYFCASRSTGSTEAFFGQGTRLTVV.

This chain connects TRBV5-1 to TRBJ2-6; TRBD1 aligns across 10 bases. The trim removed 3 bases at V and 1 base at J, leaving 13 bases unmatched. Per germline, CDR1 SGHRS and CDR2 YFSETQ. The CDR3 runs to 20 residues. CDR3 loop: CASSWNTRDRGSSGANVLTF. The CDR3, as DNA: TGCGCCAGCAGCTGGAATACCCGGGACAGGGGATCTTCTGGGGCCAACGTCCTGACTTTC. Filled out from reference TRBV5-1 and TRBJ2-6, the complete variable domain reads KAGVTQTPRYLIKTRGQQVTLSCSPISGHRSVSWYQQTPGQGLQFLFEYFSETQRNKGNFPGRFSGRQFSNSRSEMNVSTLELGDSALYLCASSWNTRDRGSSGANVLTFGAGSRLTVL.

This clonotype was detected many times. The V gene is TRBV7-8, the J gene TRBJ2-5; D is possibly TRBD2 (5 bases). In germline, CDR1 is SGHVS, CDR2 FQNEAQ. The CDR3 consists of 13 residues. V lost 5 bases and J 2 bases, leaving 9 bases between the germline ends. For the CDR3, the DNA is TGTGCCAGCAGCCAACTAGAACAAGAGACCCAGTACTTC. Translated, it gives CASSQLEQETQYF.

The chain has TRBV7-2 and TRBJ1-3, with 9 bases that match TRBD1. CDR1 is SGHTA and CDR2 is FQGNSA in the germline V gene. The CDR3 is 15 amino acids. The V and J ends lost 4 bases and 4 bases, in that order; junction bases with no gene match: 5. Here the CDR3 reads CASSSNRGPGNTIYF. The CDR3, as DNA: TGTGCCAGCAGCTCCAACAGGGGGCCGGGAAACACCATATATTTT.

The chain couples TRBV28 to TRBJ2-7; 7 bases align to TRBD1. J was trimmed by 1 base and V by 7 bases; bases with no gene match: 10. The CDR3 length is 15 residues. CDR1 MDHEN and CDR2 SYDVKM come from the germline V gene. CDR3 nucleotide sequence: TGTGCCAGCACCCACCAAGGGACAGCTTCCTACGAGCAGTACTTC. Amino acid sequence: CASTHQGTASYEQYF.

V and J are TRBV5-4 and TRBJ2-5; 10 bases fit TRBD2. This CDR3 has 15 residues. Germline trimming cut 4 bases from V and 5 bases from J; bases unmatched to any gene: 8. Per the germline V gene, CDR1 is SGHNT and CDR2 is YYREEE (reference sequence). In nucleotides, the CDR3 is TGTGCCAGCAGCCTACCCGGGACTAGCGATGAGACCCAGTACTTC. This codes for CASSLPGTSDETQYF.

This chain uses TRBV4-3 with TRBJ1-2; 9 bases line up with TRBD1. Trimming at V came to 2 bases and at J to 2 bases, leaving 6 bases not matched to a gene. Germline V gene sequence: CDR1 LGHNA, CDR2 YSLEER. The CDR3 is made up of 16 amino acids. The CDR3 here is CASSQSKTGGNYGYTF. The CDR3 DNA reads as TGCGCCAGCAGCCAAAGTAAAACAGGGGGCAACTATGGCTACACCTTC.